The 22 T cell receptor beta chains presented below share a single source sample, sequenced in a study of blood T cells in healthy people across ages. Primed by a sample-barcoded 5' primer and a J-beta primer mix, a second PCR proceeded for roughly 6 to 12 cycles. TCRdb reprocessed the 5' RACE reads via MiXCR and lists one record per CDR3 protein. The table records hundreds of thousands of distinct CDR3 sequences, roughly half of them present only once. The sequenced material came from blood. All receptors derive from a woman of 80 years or more in good health.

This clonotype has just a few counts. The CDR3 region has the DNA TGTGCCAGCGGAGGACTAGCGGGAGGTTCGAACACCGGGGAGCTGTTTTTT. This gives the protein CASGGLAGGSNTGELFF. The chain is built from TRBV12-3 or TRBV12-4 and TRBJ2-2; TRBD2 matches at 14 bases. The CDR3 consists of 17 residues. Germline trimming cut 8 bases from V and 0 bases from J; bases unmatched to any gene: 5.

Remarks on this clonotype: Given a much more abundant clone one base away, this may be a read error. The DNA for the CDR3 is TGTGCCAGCAGTCCCGGACCCCAGGGCGAGCAGTACTTC. Its translation is CASSPGPQGEQYF. The V and J genes are TRBV12-3 or TRBV12-4 and TRBJ2-7, with D possibly TRBD1 on 5 matching bases. This CDR3 has 13 amino acids. Deletions cut 5 bases from V and 6 bases from J, with 14 bases between.

In regard to this clonotype: One junction end does not reproduce the germline sequence, and a read error may be involved. The V call is TRBV7-9, the J call TRBJ1-2; 9 bases are a match to TRBD1. This CDR3 has 16 amino acids. Germline V CDR1 and CDR2: SEHNR, FQNEAQ (reference sequence). CDR3 region: CAGSPSGQGPLYGYTF. DNA for the CDR3: TGTGCCGGCAGCCCTAGCGGACAGGGGCCTCTCTATGGCTACACCTTC.

J is TRBJ1-1 and V is TRBV5-1, with D uncertain. Looked up from germline, CDR1 is SGHRS and CDR2 is YFSETQ. The V end was cut by 0 bases, the J end by 0 bases, with 3 bases between. There are 13 residues in the CDR3. The CDR3 nucleotides are TGCGCCAGCAGCTTGGTAATGAACACTGAAGCTTTCTTT. Translation gives CASSLVMNTEAFF. The whole variable domain, remainder taken from reference TRBV5-1 and TRBJ1-1, is KAGVTQTPRYLIKTRGQQVTLSCSPISGHRSVSWYQQTPGQGLQFLFEYFSETQRNKGNFPGRFSGRQFSNSRSEMNVSTLELGDSALYLCASSLVMNTEAFFGQGTRLTVV.

This clonotype was counted ten times or more. The gene calls are TRBV28 and TRBJ2-5; TRBD2 matches 11 bases. In germline, CDR1 is MDHEN, CDR2 SYDVKM. The V segment lost 6 bases and the J segment 0 bases; nucleotides outside the gene matches: 9. There are 17 residues in the CDR3. The CDR3 is CASRPRRLAGNQETQYF. CDR3 DNA sequence: TGTGCCAGCAGACCCCGAAGACTAGCGGGAAACCAAGAGACCCAGTACTTC.

Written as DNA, the CDR3 is TGTGCCAGCAGCTCTGGACCGAGCTCCTACGAGCAGTACTTC. The encoded protein is CASSSGPSSYEQYF. The J gene is TRBJ2-7, the V gene TRBV7-2; D not certain. V was shortened by 4 bases and J by 0 bases, with 10 bases between the two germline ends. This CDR3 comprises 14 residues. Germline V gene sequence: CDR1 SGHTA, CDR2 FQGNSA. The full variable domain, with the rest looked up from reference TRBV7-2 and TRBJ2-7, is GAGVSQSPSNKVTEKGKDVELRCDPISGHTALYWYRQSLGQGLEFLIYFQGNSAPDKSGLPSDRFSAERTGGSVSTLTIQRTQQEDSAVYLCASSSGPSSYEQYFGPGTRLTVT.

This clonotype has ten or more counts. The V and J genes are TRBV20-1 and TRBJ2-6; D is possibly TRBD1 (6 bases). V lost 2 bases, J lost 3 bases, and 11 bases lay in between. The CDR3 totals 15 residues. CDR1 and CDR2 from the germline V gene are DFQATT and SNEGSKA (reference sequence). CDR3: CSARRTGLGANVLTF. The CDR3 DNA is TGCAGTGCTAGACGTACAGGGCTTGGGGCCAACGTCCTGACTTTC.

In this sample, this clonotype turned up many times. The V and J genes are TRBV20-1 and TRBJ2-1, with TRBD1 as a possible D gene (5 bases). Trimming stripped 0 bases from V and 3 bases from J, with 9 bases between. Looked up from germline, CDR1 is DFQATT and CDR2 is SNEGSKA (reference sequence). The CDR3 runs to 14 residues. The CDR3 sequence is CSARDRVGYNEQFF. The CDR3 DNA follows: TGCAGTGCTAGAGACAGGGTGGGCTACAATGAGCAGTTCTTC.

This clonotype was detected a few times. CDR3 coding DNA: TGTGCCAGCAGTTTTTGGCAGGGTGATGAAAAACTGTTTTTT. Its protein is CASSFWQGDEKLFF. The genes are TRBV12-3 or TRBV12-4 and TRBJ1-4; a weak D match, TRBD1 (5 bases). The CDR3 is made up of 14 amino acids. V dropped 3 bases and J dropped 6 bases, with 11 bases sitting between them.

This clonotype has a single count. The J gene is TRBJ2-4, the V gene TRBV25-1, with 9 nucleotides matching TRBD2. The J segment lost 13 bases and the V segment lost 0 bases, leaving 13 bases of the junction unmatched. CDR3 length: 16 residues. CDR1 MGHDK and CDR2 SYGVNS come from the germline V gene. The CDR3 DNA is TGTGCCAGCAGTGAATACGGGGCTAGCGGGACGAGGGAGCAGTACTTC. Amino acids: CASSEYGASGTREQYF.

At least ten counts were recorded for this clonotype. The chain carries TRBV2 and TRBJ2-5, with 11 nucleotides matching TRBD2. V shed 6 bases, J shed 5 bases, and the junction held 5 bases outside the gene matches. Germline V gene sequence: CDR1 SNHLY, CDR2 FYNNEI. The CDR3 runs 14 residues. The CDR3 spells CASSAGTSGETQYF. The CDR3 DNA is TGTGCCAGCAGCGCCGGGACTAGCGGTGAGACCCAGTACTTC.

Points on this clonotype: Being one base from a much bigger clone, this may be a read error. The chain joins TRBV20-1 to TRBJ2-5; tentatively, D is TRBD2 (5 bases). Trimming cost V 6 bases and J 3 bases, with 17 bases left between them. The CDR3 spans 14 residues. The germline V gene has CDR1 DFQATT and CDR2 SNEGSKA (reference sequence). In nucleotides, the CDR3 is TGCAGTGCCCAGAGGGCTGGTTTGAAAGAGACCCAGTACTTC. Its protein is CSAQRAGLKETQYF.

In regard to this clonotype: A single base separates this from a much larger clone, so it may be a read error. The CDR3 DNA sequence: TGCGCCAGCAGCATGGAAAGCGCAGGGCACCCGACTGAAAAACTGTCTTTT. It is translated as CASSMESAGHPTEKLSF. This chain connects TRBV5-1 to TRBJ1-4, with TRBD1 as a possible D gene (5 bases). The CDR3 runs 17 residues. Germline V gene sequence: CDR1 SGHRS, CDR2 YFSETQ.

As for this clonotype: One junction end does not reproduce the germline sequence, and a read error may be involved. The chain has TRBV4-1 and TRBJ2-1; D gene unclear. The CDR3 is made up of 15 amino acids. Germline CDR1 is MGHRA and CDR2 is YSYEKL. CDR3 sequence: CASSQASQTYNEQFF. As DNA, the CDR3 is TGCGCCAGTAGCCAAGCATCCCAGACCTACAATGAGCAGTTCTTC.

CDR3 sequence reads: CASSLVQGANIQYF. The CDR3 DNA reads TGTGCCAGCAGCTTAGTCCAGGGGGCGAACATTCAGTACTTC. The chain couples TRBV7-2 to TRBJ2-4, with 8 bases aligning to TRBD1. Germline CDR1 is SGHTA and CDR2 is FQGNSA. CDR3 length: 14 amino acids. The trim removed 1 base at V and 7 bases at J, leaving 3 bases unmatched.

DNA of the CDR3: TGTGCCAGCAGCTTGTCAGGATCAGTAACTGAGCAGTTCTTC. Translating gives CASSLSGSVTEQFF. V usage is TRBV11-3 and J usage is TRBJ2-1; D ambiguous. V gave up 3 bases and J gave up 9 bases, with 15 bases separating them. Germline V gives CDR1 SGHNT, CDR2 YENEEA. The CDR3 is made up of 14 amino acids.

In its sample, this clonotype was seen a few times. The chain carries TRBV20-1 and TRBJ2-3; no definite D call. The germline V gene encodes CDR1 DFQATT and CDR2 SNEGSKA (reference sequence). This CDR3 contains 14 residues. V gave up 5 bases and J gave up 4 bases, with 16 bases separating them. In DNA, the CDR3 is TGCAGTGCTTTGACATTTTTTGTAGCAGATACGCAGTATTTT. Protein product: CSALTFFVADTQYF.

This clonotype was picked up many times. A single base separates this from a much larger clone, so it may be a read error. The rearrangement joins TRBV6-6 to TRBJ2-3, with D possibly being TRBD2 (5 bases). Deletions cut 6 bases from V and 10 bases from J, with 23 bases between. Per the germline V gene, CDR1 is MNHNY and CDR2 is SVGAGI (reference sequence). CDR3 length: 15 amino acids. CDR3 sequence: CASSGDRNLRESQYF. The CDR3 coding sequence is TGTGCCAGCAGCGGGGATAGGAATCTCAGAGAATCGCAGTATTTT.

For this clonotype: A clone one base away is much larger, so this may be a read error. The chain carries TRBV7-2 and TRBJ2-5; D is unresolved. The J call is in doubt because the DNA end fits TRBJ2-1 better. From germline, CDR1 is SGHTA and CDR2 FQGNSA. The CDR3 contains 14 residues. The CDR3 sequence: CASSLSRAKETQFF. The CDR3 DNA sequence: TGTGCCAGCAGCTTAAGCCGGGCAAAAGAGACCCAGTTCTTC.

The rearrangement uses TRBV4-2 and TRBJ2-5; 8 nucleotides line up with TRBD2. The germline V gene has CDR1 LGHNA and CDR2 YNFKEQ. Unmatched junction bases numbered 9, after V lost 1 base and J lost 11 bases. The CDR3 has 14 residues. The CDR3 region is CASSQVGLGSEQYF. Written as DNA, the CDR3 is TGTGCCAGCAGCCAAGTGGGACTAGGTTCAGAGCAGTACTTC.

This sequence joins TRBV29-1 and TRBJ2-1; D is possibly TRBD1 or TRBD2 (6 bases each). V lost 0 bases to trimming and J lost 5 bases, with 17 bases between them. The CDR3 contains 16 residues. Germline CDR1 reads SQVTM; CDR2 reads ANQGSEA. The CDR3 spells CSVEDPGAWSDNEQFF. The CDR3 DNA is TGCAGCGTTGAAGATCCGGGGGCTTGGTCGGACAATGAGCAGTTCTTC.

Worth noting for this clonotype: This could be a read error, since a much larger clone is one nucleotide away. This chain connects TRBV5-1 to TRBJ2-5; 7 bases are shared with TRBD2. This CDR3 has 16 amino acids. V was clipped by 0 bases and J by 11 bases; unmatched bases: 16. CDR1 SGHRS and CDR2 YFSETQ come from the germline V gene. DNA of the CDR3: TGCGCCAGCAGCTTGGGCGGGGGAACCTTTTACAATGAGCAGTACTTC. It codes for CASSLGGGTFYNEQYF.